What follows are 4 T cell receptor beta chains derived from one specimen sequenced in a study of early T cells in non-severe SARS-CoV-2 infection. TCRdb re-derived calls from the 5' RACE reads in MiXCR, one entry per CDR3 protein. This sample has some 49,000 distinct CDR3 sequences, with less than 9.5% found just once. The sequenced sample was whole blood. The receptors here all came from an adult who was a healthcare worker with PCR-confirmed SARS-CoV-2 infection or an uninfected control (not recorded which).

Ten or more counts support this clonotype. The chain uses TRBV5-6 and TRBJ1-6, with 7 bases fitting TRBD1. The CDR3 sequence is 16 residues long. V trimming: 4 bases; J trimming: 2 bases; junction bases outside the gene matches: 6. CDR1 and CDR2 from the germline V gene are SGHDT and YYEEEE. The CDR3, as DNA: TGTGCCAGCAGCCCAGGGGGAGGCACCTATAATTCACCCCTCCACTTT. Residues: CASSPGGGTYNSPLHF.

This clonotype has at least ten counts. The chain carries TRBV20-1 and TRBJ2-3; 10 bases align to TRBD2. J gave up 0 bases and V 6 bases, and 6 bases lay outside the gene matches. This CDR3 is built from 15 residues. The germline gives CDR1 DFQATT, CDR2 SNEGSKA (reference sequence). The CDR3 loop is CSAADSGRSTDTQYF. The DNA for the CDR3 is TGCAGTGCCGCAGATAGCGGGAGGAGCACAGATACGCAGTATTTT.

By proportion, this clonotype is medium-sized. The chain recombines TRBV11-2 with TRBJ2-1, with TRBD2 matching 13 bases. V lost 3 bases and J lost 7; bases outside the gene matches: 6. CDR1 is SGHAT and CDR2 is FQNNGV in the germline V gene. CDR3 length: 16 residues. This CDR3 reads CASSFLGTSGKNEQFF. In nucleotides, the CDR3 is TGTGCCAGCAGCTTCTTGGGGACTAGCGGGAAGAATGAGCAGTTCTTC.

This clonotype came up many times. The rearrangement uses TRBV6-6 and TRBJ2-3; D not certain. Germline CDR1 MNHNY, CDR2 SVGAGI (reference sequence). V shed 5 bases and J shed 1 base, with 13 bases lying between them. This CDR3 region has 15 residues. CDR3 bases: TGTGCCAGCAGTGATAGGGTTGGAGGCACAGATACGCAGTATTTT. Its translation: CASSDRVGGTDTQYF.